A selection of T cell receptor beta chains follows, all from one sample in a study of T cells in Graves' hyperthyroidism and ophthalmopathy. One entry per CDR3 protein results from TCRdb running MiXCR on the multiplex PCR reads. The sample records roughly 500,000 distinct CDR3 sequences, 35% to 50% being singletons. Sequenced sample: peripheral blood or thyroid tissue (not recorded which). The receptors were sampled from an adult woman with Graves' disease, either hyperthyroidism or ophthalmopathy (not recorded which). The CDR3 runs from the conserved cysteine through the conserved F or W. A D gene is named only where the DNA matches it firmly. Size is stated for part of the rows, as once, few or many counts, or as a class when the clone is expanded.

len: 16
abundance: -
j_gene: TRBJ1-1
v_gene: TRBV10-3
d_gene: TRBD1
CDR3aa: CATRRGLGQGVAKAFF
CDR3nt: TGTGCCACTAGGAGAGGTTTGGGACAGGGGGTAGCTAAAGCTTTCTTT

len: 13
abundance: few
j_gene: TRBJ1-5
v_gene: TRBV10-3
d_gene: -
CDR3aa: CAISQGAAQPQHF
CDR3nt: TGTGCCATCAGTCAGGGTGCCGCTCAGCCCCAGCATTTT

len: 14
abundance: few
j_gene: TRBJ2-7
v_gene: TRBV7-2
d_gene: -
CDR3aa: CASGTGTPPYEQYF
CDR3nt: TGTGCCAGCGGCACCGGGACACCACCCTACGAGCAGTACTTC

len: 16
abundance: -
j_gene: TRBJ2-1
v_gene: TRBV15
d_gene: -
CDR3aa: CATSRDLGIGYNEQFF
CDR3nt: TGTGCCACCAGCAGAGATCTCGGGATCGGGTACAATGAGCAGTTCTTC

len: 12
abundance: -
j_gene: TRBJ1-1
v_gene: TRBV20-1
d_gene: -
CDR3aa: CSARTGNAEAFF
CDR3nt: TGCAGTGCTAGGACGGGGAACGCTGAAGCTTTCTTT

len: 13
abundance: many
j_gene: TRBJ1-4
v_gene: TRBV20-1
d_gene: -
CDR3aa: CSARSTEIEKLFF
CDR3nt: TGCAGTGCTAGAAGTACAGAAATTGAAAAACTGTTTTTT

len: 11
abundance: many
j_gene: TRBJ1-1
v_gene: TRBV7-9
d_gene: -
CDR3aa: CASTLTGEAFF
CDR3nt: TGTGCCAGCACCCTAACAGGTGAAGCTTTCTTT

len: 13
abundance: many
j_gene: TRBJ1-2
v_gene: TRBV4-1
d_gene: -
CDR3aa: CASSQEWGGGYTF
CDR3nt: TGCGCCAGCAGCCAAGAATGGGGGGGTGGCTACACCTTC

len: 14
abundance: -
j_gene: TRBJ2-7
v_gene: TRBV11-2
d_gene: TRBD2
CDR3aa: CASSRSGTVDEQYF
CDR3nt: TGTGCCAGCAGCCGTAGCGGGACCGTCGACGAGCAGTACTTC

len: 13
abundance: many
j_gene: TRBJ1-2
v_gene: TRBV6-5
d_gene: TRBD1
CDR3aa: CASRRQGYHGYTF
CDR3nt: TGTGCCAGCAGACGACAGGGGTACCATGGCTACACCTTC

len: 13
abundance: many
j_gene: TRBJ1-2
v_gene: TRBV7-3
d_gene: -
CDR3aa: CASSSQPGDGYTF
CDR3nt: TGTGCCAGCAGCTCCCAGCCCGGAGATGGCTACACCTTC

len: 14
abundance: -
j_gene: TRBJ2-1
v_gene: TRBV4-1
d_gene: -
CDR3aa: CASSHPLVSPEQFF
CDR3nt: TGCGCCAGCAGCCATCCACTAGTATCCCCCGAGCAGTTCTTC

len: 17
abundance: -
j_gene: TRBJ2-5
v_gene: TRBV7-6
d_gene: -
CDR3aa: CASSSKDRNWYQETQYF
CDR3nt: TGTGCCAGCAGCTCCAAGGACAGAAATTGGTACCAAGAGACCCAGTACTTC

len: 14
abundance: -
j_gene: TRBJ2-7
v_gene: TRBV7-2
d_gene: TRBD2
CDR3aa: CASSAEAGAYEQYF
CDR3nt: TGTGCCAGCAGCGCAGAGGCGGGAGCCTACGAGCAGTACTTC

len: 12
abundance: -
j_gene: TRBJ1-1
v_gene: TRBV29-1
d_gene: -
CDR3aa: CSVWEEGSEAFF
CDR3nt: TGCAGCGTTTGGGAAGAGGGCAGTGAAGCTTTCTTT

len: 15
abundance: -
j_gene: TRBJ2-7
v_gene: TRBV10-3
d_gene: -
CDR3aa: CAISESSGPPMGWYF
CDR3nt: TGTGCCATCAGTGAGTCGTCAGGACCTCCGATGGGTTGGTACTTC

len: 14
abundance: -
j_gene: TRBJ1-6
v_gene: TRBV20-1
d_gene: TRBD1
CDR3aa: CSARGTGDHSPLHF
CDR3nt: TGCAGTGCTAGGGGGACAGGGGATCACTCACCCCTCCACTTT

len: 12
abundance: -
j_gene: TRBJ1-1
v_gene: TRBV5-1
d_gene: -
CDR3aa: CASRPGGSEAFF
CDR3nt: TGCGCCAGCAGACCTGGGGGTTCTGAAGCTTTCTTT

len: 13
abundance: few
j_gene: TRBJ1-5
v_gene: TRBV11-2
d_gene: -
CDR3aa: CASSKWGEETQHF
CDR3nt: TGTGCCAGCAGCAAATGGGGGGAAGAGACCCAGCATTTT

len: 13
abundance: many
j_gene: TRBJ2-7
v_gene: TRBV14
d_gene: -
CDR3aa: CASSHQTSYEQYF
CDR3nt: TGTGCCAGCAGCCACCAGACCTCCTACGAGCAGTACTTC

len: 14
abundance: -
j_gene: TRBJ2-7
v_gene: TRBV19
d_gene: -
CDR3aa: CASSIPGRAYEQYF
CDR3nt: TGTGCCAGTAGTATACCGGGACGGGCCTACGAGCAGTACTTC

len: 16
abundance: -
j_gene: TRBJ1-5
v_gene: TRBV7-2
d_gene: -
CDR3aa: CASSSSIGTYNQPQHF
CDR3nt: TGTGCCAGCAGCTCAAGTATCGGGACGTACAATCAGCCCCAGCATTTT

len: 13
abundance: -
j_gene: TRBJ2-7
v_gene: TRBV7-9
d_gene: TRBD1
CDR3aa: CASSWDRGGEQYF
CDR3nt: TGTGCCAGCAGTTGGGACAGGGGGGGCGAGCAGTACTTC

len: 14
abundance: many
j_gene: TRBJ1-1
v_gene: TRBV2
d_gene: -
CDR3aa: CASSEGAGMTEAFF
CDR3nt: TGTGCCAGCAGTGAAGGGGCAGGGATGACTGAAGCTTTCTTT

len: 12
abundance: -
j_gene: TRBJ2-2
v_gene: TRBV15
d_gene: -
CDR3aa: CATSNVYGELFF
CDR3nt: TGTGCCACCAGCAATGTATACGGTGAGCTGTTTTTT

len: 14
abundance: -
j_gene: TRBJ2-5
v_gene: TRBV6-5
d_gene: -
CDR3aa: CASRPREYQETQYF
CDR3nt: TGTGCCAGCAGACCCCGGGAGTACCAAGAGACCCAGTACTTC

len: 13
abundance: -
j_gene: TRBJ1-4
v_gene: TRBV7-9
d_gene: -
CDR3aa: CASSQEGVEKLFF
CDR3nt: TGTGCCAGCAGCCAAGAGGGGGTCGAAAAACTGTTTTTT

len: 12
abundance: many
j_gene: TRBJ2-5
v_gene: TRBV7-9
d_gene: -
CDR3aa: CASSPIGETQYF
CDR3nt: TGTGCCAGCAGCCCAATAGGGGAGACCCAGTACTTC

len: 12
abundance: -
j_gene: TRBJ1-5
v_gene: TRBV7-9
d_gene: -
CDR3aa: CASSLDNLPQHF
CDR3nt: TGTGCCAGCAGCTTAGATAACCTGCCCCAGCATTTT

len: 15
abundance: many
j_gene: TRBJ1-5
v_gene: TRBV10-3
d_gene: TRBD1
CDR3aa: CAISAGTESNQPQHF
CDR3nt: TGTGCCATCAGCGCCGGGACAGAGAGTAATCAGCCCCAGCATTTT

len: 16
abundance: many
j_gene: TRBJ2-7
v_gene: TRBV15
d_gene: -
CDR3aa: CATSRADSLSSYEQYF
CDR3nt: TGTGCCACCAGCAGAGCGGACAGCTTAAGCTCCTACGAGCAGTACTTC

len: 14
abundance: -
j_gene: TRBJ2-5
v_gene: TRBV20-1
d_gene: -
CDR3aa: CSASKQGGEETQYF
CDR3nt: TGCAGTGCTAGCAAACAGGGCGGGGAGGAGACCCAGTACTTC

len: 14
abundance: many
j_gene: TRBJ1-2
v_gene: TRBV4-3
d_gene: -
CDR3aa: CASSQGGLGYGYTF
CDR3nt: TGCGCCAGCAGCCAAGGGGGGCTCGGGTATGGCTACACCTTC

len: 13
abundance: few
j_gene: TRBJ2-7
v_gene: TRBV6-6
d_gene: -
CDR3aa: CASIGGTFHEQYF
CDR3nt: TGTGCCAGCATAGGCGGGACTTTCCACGAGCAGTACTTC

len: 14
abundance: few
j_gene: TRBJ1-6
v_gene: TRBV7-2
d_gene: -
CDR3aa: CASSSGGLASPLHF
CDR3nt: TGTGCCAGCAGTTCGGGGGGGTTGGCTTCACCCCTCCACTTT

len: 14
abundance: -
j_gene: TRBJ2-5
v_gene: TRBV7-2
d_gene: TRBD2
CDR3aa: CASSLGDYSETQYF
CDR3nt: TGTGCCAGCAGCTTAGGGGACTATAGTGAGACCCAGTACTTC

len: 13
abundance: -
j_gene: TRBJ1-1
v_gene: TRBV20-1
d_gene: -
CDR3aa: CSARQAVNTEAFF
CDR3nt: TGCAGTGCTAGACAGGCCGTGAACACTGAAGCTTTCTTT

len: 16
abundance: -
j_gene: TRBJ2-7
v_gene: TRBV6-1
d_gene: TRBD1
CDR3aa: CASSQDLAGGLGEQYF
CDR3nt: TGTGCCAGCAGCCAAGATTTGGCAGGGGGCTTGGGGGAGCAGTACTTC

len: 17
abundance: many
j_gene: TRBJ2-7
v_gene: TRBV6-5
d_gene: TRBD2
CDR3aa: CASSYSNSGRGDYEQYF
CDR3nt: TGTGCCAGCAGTTACTCGAACAGCGGGAGAGGTGACTACGAGCAGTACTTC